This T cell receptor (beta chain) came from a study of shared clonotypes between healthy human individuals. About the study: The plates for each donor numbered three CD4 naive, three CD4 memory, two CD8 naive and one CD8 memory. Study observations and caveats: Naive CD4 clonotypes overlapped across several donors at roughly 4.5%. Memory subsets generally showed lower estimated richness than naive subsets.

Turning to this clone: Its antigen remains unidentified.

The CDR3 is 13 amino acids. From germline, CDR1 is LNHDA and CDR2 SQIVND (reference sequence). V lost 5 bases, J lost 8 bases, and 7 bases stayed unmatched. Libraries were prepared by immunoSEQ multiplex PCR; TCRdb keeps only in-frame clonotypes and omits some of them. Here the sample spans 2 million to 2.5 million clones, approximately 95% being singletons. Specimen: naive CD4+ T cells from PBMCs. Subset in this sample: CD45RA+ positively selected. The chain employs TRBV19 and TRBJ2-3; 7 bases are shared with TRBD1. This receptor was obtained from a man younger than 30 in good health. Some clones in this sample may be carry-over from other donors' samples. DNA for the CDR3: TGTGCCAGTAGTTCGAGGACAGGAGGTACGCAGTATTTT. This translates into CASSSRTGGTQYF.